This T cell receptor (beta chain) was obtained from a study of response to subunit inactivated influenza vaccine. Overall study findings and caveats: Authors proposed each seasonal influenza vaccination draws in few new T cells.

Using its own MiXCR run on the RT-PCR reads, TCRdb lists one record per CDR3 protein. Of hundreds of thousands of distinct CDR3 sequences detected, roughly 13% appear once; the ten largest clones hold around 13%. CDR3 length: 12 residues. Germline trimming cut 5 bases from V and 4 bases from J; bases unmatched to any gene: 3. Germline V gives CDR1 DFQATT, CDR2 SNEGSKA (reference sequence). This clonotype was found many times. Its target is unknown. Here the sequenced sample was PBMCs from blood, taken 35 to 45 days after vaccination. The rearrangement joins TRBV20-1 to TRBJ2-7; 9 bases are shared with TRBD1. The sequence was obtained from a man aged 50 or older who received an inactivated influenza vaccine. The CDR3 loop reads CSARGQGYEQYF. As DNA, the CDR3 is TGCAGTGCTCGGGGACAGGGATACGAGCAGTACTTC.